This TCR beta chain was sequenced in a study of blood T cells in healthy people across ages. Germline V gene lookup returns CDR1 LGHNA and CDR2 YNFKEQ. The CDR3 totals 15 residues. Trimming left V 1 base short and J 3 bases short, with 13 bases between. It was with a sample-barcoded 5' primer and a J-beta primer mix that a second PCR of roughly 7 to 12 cycles was run. From the 5' RACE reads, TCRdb called clonotypes with MiXCR, one entry per CDR3 protein. The sample contains about 730,000 distinct CDR3 sequences, approximately 39% of which appear only once. This clonotype occurred a few times. Caucasian individuals from Russia who were healthy and aged roughly 6 to 100 acted as donors.

The chain joins TRBV4-2 to TRBJ2-7; TRBD2 might be the D (6 bases). The specimen was blood. The sequence derives from a woman aged 55-69 years in good health. The CDR3, as DNA: TGTGCCAGCAGCCAAGCCGCTGGCGGGGACTACGAGCAGTACTTC. Its translation is CASSQAAGGDYEQYF.